This is a list of T cell receptor beta chains from one sample in a study of molecular identifiers for immune sequencing clone quantification. TCRdb independently ran MiXCR on the PCR reads; one entry per CDR3 protein. The repertoire holds some 96,000 distinct CDR3 sequences, with approximately 24% as singletons. Sequencing was done on a sample of naive CD8+ T cells from blood, with Jurkat cell RNA spiked in. The receptors stem from a human donor in good health. Some libraries in this study had Jurkat cell RNA spiked in. CDR3s include the opening cysteine and the closing phenylalanine or tryptophan. D genes are given only for firm matches. The size field is filled for only some rows; it gives once, few, many or a size class.

>TRBJ2-3|TRBV7-3|17|-|-
CASSLKGASASTATQYF
TGTGCCAGCAGCTTAAAGGGCGCTAGCGCTAGCACAGCTACGCAGTATTTT
>TRBJ2-3|TRBV10-3|18|many|TRBD2
CAISESIETSGSTDTQYF
TGTGCCATCAGTGAGTCGATAGAGACTAGCGGGAGCACAGATACGCAGTATTTT
>TRBJ2-3|TRBV20-1|13|few|TRBD2
CSASSGRSDTQYF
TGCAGTGCTTCTAGCGGGAGATCAGATACGCAGTATTTT
>TRBJ2-1|TRBV4-1|19|many|TRBD2
CASSQDHRPGLANYNEQFF
TGCGCCAGCAGCCAAGATCACCGCCCGGGACTAGCGAACTACAATGAGCAGTTCTTC
>TRBJ2-5|TRBV4-3|14|many|TRBD2
CASSQEAGQETQYF
TGCGCCAGCAGCCAAGAAGCGGGGCAAGAGACCCAGTACTTC
>TRBJ1-5|TRBV30|13|many|-
CAWSDSGNQPQHF
TGTGCCTGGAGTGATTCGGGGAATCAGCCCCAGCATTTT
>TRBJ2-7|TRBV20-1|14|many|-
CSARAGDRSYEQYF
TGCAGTGCTAGAGCGGGGGACAGAAGCTACGAGCAGTACTTC
>TRBJ1-1|TRBV7-9|12|many|-
CASSLWTTEAFF
TGTGCCAGCAGCTTATGGACCACTGAAGCTTTCTTT
>TRBJ2-7|TRBV19|14|many|-
CASSIGTLTYEQYF
TGTGCCAGTAGTATTGGCACCTTGACCTACGAGCAGTACTTC
>TRBJ1-1|TRBV4-1|16|few|-
CARSQGVGQMNTEAFF
TGCGCCCGCAGCCAAGGGGTCGGACAGATGAACACTGAAGCTTTCTTT
>TRBJ2-2|TRBV9|19|many|-
CASSSRPTPGPGPTGELFF
TGTGCCAGCAGTAGTCGCCCCACCCCGGGCCCTGGCCCCACCGGGGAGCTGTTTTTT
>TRBJ2-5|TRBV30|14|many|-
CAWSASAGQETQYF
TGTGCCTGGAGTGCTAGCGCGGGGCAAGAGACCCAGTACTTC
>TRBJ2-2|TRBV11-2|15|few|-
CASSQGGVGTGELFF
TGTGCCAGCAGCCAAGGGGGTGTCGGCACCGGGGAGCTGTTTTTT
>TRBJ2-7|TRBV9|15|-|-
CASSVGLASSYEQYF
TGTGCCAGCAGCGTAGGGCTAGCGAGCTCCTACGAGCAGTACTTC
>TRBJ1-6|TRBV19|13|many|-
CASSIATFQALHF
TGTGCCAGTAGTATCGCGACTTTTCAGGCCCTCCACTTT
>TRBJ2-7|TRBV4-1|15|many|-
CASSQQDSTSYEQYF
TGCGCCAGCAGCCAACAGGACAGTACCTCCTACGAGCAGTACTTC
>TRBJ2-2|TRBV4-3|17|once|-
CASSQFSSASNTGELFF
TGCGCCAGCAGCCAGTTTAGTAGCGCCTCGAACACCGGGGAGCTGTTTTTT
>TRBJ1-5|TRBV6-5|14|many|-
CASSLRASNQPQHF
TGTGCCAGCAGCCTACGGGCCTCAAATCAGCCCCAGCATTTT
>TRBJ2-2|TRBV27|16|many|TRBD2
CASSLLLAGTTGELFF
TGTGCCAGCAGTTTATTACTAGCGGGGACCACCGGGGAGCTGTTTTTT
>TRBJ2-3|TRBV23-1|13|-|-
CASKGELANTPYF
TGCGCCAGCAAGGGGGAACTGGCGAATACGCCGTATTTT
>TRBJ2-7|TRBV9|16|few|TRBD2
CASSVGATSGAYEQYF
TGTGCCAGCAGCGTAGGAGCGACTAGCGGTGCCTACGAGCAGTACTTC
>TRBJ2-1|TRBV7-6|11|many|-
CASSLGGEQFF
TGTGCCAGCAGCTTAGGGGGAGAGCAGTTCTTC
>TRBJ2-5|TRBV24-1|14|few|TRBD1
CATSDSGQQETQYF
TGTGCCACCAGTGATTCGGGACAGCAAGAGACCCAGTACTTC
>TRBJ2-2|TRBV30|15|many|TRBD2
CAWVGLAGVPGELFF
TGTGCCTGGGTAGGACTAGCGGGAGTGCCCGGGGAGCTGTTTTTT
>TRBJ2-1|TRBV28|17|-|-
CASSLFRGSSSYNEQFF
TGTGCCAGCAGTTTATTTCGGGGGTCAAGCTCCTACAATGAGCAGTTCTTC
>TRBJ1-6|TRBV28|14|few|-
CASSFGSGNSPLHF
TGTGCCAGCAGTTTTGGCAGCGGTAATTCACCCCTCCACTTT
>TRBJ2-3|TRBV12-3/TRBV12-4|14|many|-
CASNPEGGTDTQYF
TGTGCCAGCAACCCTGAGGGGGGGACAGATACGCAGTATTTT
>TRBJ2-5|TRBV19|14|many|TRBD1
CASRDQTGAETQYF
TGTGCCAGCAGAGATCAAACAGGGGCAGAGACCCAGTACTTC
>TRBJ2-3|TRBV7-5|17|-|-
CISVPPPGVTSTDTQYF
-
>TRBJ1-2|TRBV19|12|-|-
CASRRGDYGYTF
TGTGCCAGTAGGCGGGGGGACTATGGCTACACCTTC
>TRBJ1-2|TRBV24-1|15|many|TRBD1
CATSGWTGGDYGYTF
TGTGCCACCAGTGGTTGGACAGGGGGCGACTATGGCTACACCTTC
>TRBJ2-7|TRBV2|14|-|TRBD1
CASTPGQGRHEQYF
TGTGCCAGCACTCCGGGACAGGGGCGACACGAGCAGTACTTC
>TRBJ2-3|TRBV6-2/TRBV6-3|13|many|-
CASTPDSTDTQYF
TGTGCCAGCACCCCCGACAGCACAGATACGCAGTATTTT
>TRBJ2-7|TRBV27|15|many|TRBD2
CASSLDLLGRYEQYF
TGTGCCAGCAGTTTAGATCTGCTCGGGAGGTACGAGCAGTACTTC
>TRBJ1-2|TRBV29-1|13|-|TRBD1
CSAPTGGVLGYTF
TGCAGCGCCCCGACAGGGGGCGTCCTTGGCTACACCTTC
>TRBJ2-7|TRBV27|15|-|TRBD2
CASSLSWEGLYEQYF
TGTGCCAGCAGTTTATCGTGGGAGGGCCTTTACGAGCAGTACTTC
>TRBJ2-7|TRBV4-2|15|many|TRBD2
CASSQESGGAYEQYF
TGTGCCAGCAGCCAAGAATCGGGGGGAGCCTACGAGCAGTACTTC
>TRBJ2-1|TRBV29-1|11|-|-
CSGTLYNEQFF
TGCAGCGGAACACTCTACAATGAGCAGTTCTTC
>TRBJ2-3|TRBV11-2|11|many|TRBD2
CASSGGGPQYF
TGTGCCAGCAGTGGCGGGGGGCCGCAGTATTTT
>TRBJ2-3|TRBV10-3|12|many|-
CAISEAEDTQYF
TGTGCCATCAGTGAGGCGGAAGATACGCAGTATTTT